The rows below give T cell receptor beta chains drawn from one sample of a study of shared clonotypes between healthy human individuals. Sequencing was performed with immunoSEQ multiplex PCR; in TCRdb, only in-frame clones are kept and a portion is missing. The sample lists 2.3 million or so clones, 80% to 95% seen once, with 0.39% in the top ten. Sequenced: naive CD4+ T cells from PBMCs. The receptors were gathered from a man between 18 and 35 years old in good health. Some clones in this sample may be carry-over from other donors' samples. CDR3s include the opening cysteine and the closing phenylalanine or tryptophan. The D gene is left open where the match is weak. Clone sizes are given selectively: once, few, many, or a class where the clone is expanded.

>TRBV4-1|TRBD2|16|.|TRBJ2-1
CASSQELAGAYNEQFF
TGCGCCAGCAGCCAAGAACTAGCGGGAGCCTACAATGAGCAGTTCTTC
>TRBV7-2|.|15|.|TRBJ1-3
CASSLPRDSGNTIYF
TGTGCCAGCAGCTTACCCAGAGACTCTGGAAACACCATATATTTT
>TRBV7-3|.|13|.|TRBJ1-1
CASSLTRETEAFF
TGTGCCAGCAGTCTAACTAGGGAAACTGAAGCTTTCTTT
>TRBV6-1|.|14|.|TRBJ2-2
CASRQTGNTGELFF
TGTGCCAGCAGGCAAACAGGGAACACCGGGGAGCTGTTTTTT
>TRBV2|.|15|.|TRBJ2-2
CASSEGRLVRGELFF
TGTGCCAGCAGTGAGGGACGGCTGGTAAGGGGGGAGCTGTTTTTT
>TRBV5-1|.|17|.|TRBJ2-6
CASSRRREGAGANVLTF
TGCGCCAGCAGCCGGAGGCGGGAAGGGGCTGGGGCCAACGTCCTGACTTTC
>TRBV7-3|.|17|.|TRBJ2-1
CASSLNVDNSPGNEQFF
TGTGCCAGCAGCTTAAATGTGGATAACTCCCCGGGGAATGAGCAGTTCTTC
>TRBV2|TRBD1|15|.|TRBJ2-7
CASRPRTGPRYEQYF
TGTGCCAGCAGACCCCGGACAGGGCCAAGGTACGAGCAGTACTTC
>TRBV6-1|.|18|.|TRBJ2-7
CASSEAPERRQRSYEQYF
TGTGCCAGCAGTGAAGCCCCCGAACGCCGACAGCGCTCCTACGAGCAGTACTTC
>TRBV4-1|TRBD1|18|.|TRBJ1-4
CASSQGGRGKWKGEKLFF
TGCGCCAGCAGCCAAGGTGGCAGGGGGAAGTGGAAAGGTGAAAAACTGTTTTTT
>TRBV5-1|.|14|.|TRBJ1-2
CASSLGLSNYGYTF
TGCGCCAGCAGCTTGGGCCTTAGTAACTATGGCTACACCTTC
>TRBV19|.|16|.|TRBJ2-5
CASRGDADTAWETQYF
TGTGCCAGTAGAGGGGACGCGGATACAGCGTGGGAGACCCAGTACTTC
>TRBV5-1|.|16|.|TRBJ2-1
CASSLEPARSYNEQFF
TGCGCCAGCAGCTTGGAGCCAGCCAGGTCCTACAATGAGCAGTTCTTC
>TRBV29-1|TRBD1|13|.|TRBJ2-7
CSVRQGLSYEQYF
TGCAGCGTACGACAGGGGTTAAGCTACGAGCAGTACTTC
>TRBV6-5|.|13|.|TRBJ2-3
CASSYSRLGPQYF
TGTGCCAGCAGTTACTCAAGGTTGGGCCCGCAGTATTTT
>TRBV2|.|15|few|TRBJ1-2
CASSEQGRSAYGYTF
TGTGCCAGCAGTGAACAGGGCAGGAGTGCCTATGGCTACACCTTC
>TRBV5-1|.|11|.|TRBJ1-1
CASSLDRGAFF
TGCGCCAGCAGCCTCGACAGAGGAGCTTTCTTT
>TRBV2|.|13|.|TRBJ2-5
CASRNRVGETQYF
TGTGCCAGCAGGAACAGGGTCGGGGAGACCCAGTACTTC
>TRBV7-8|.|14|.|TRBJ2-5
CASSLGTVQETQYF
TGTGCCAGCAGCTTAGGCACGGTTCAAGAGACCCAGTACTTC
>TRBV19|.|14|.|TRBJ2-2
CASRHPGATGELFF
TGTGCCAGTAGGCATCCAGGGGCCACCGGGGAGCTGTTTTTT
>TRBV5-8|.|16|.|TRBJ2-3
CASSPRDGYSTDTQYF
TGTGCCAGCAGCCCCCGGGACGGGTATAGCACAGATACGCAGTATTTT
>TRBV6-4|.|11|.|TRBJ1-5
CASFIRQPQHF
TGTGCCAGCTTTATTCGGCAGCCCCAGCATTTT
>TRBV28|.|14|.|TRBJ1-1
CASSFGTVNTEAFF
TGTGCCAGCAGTTTTGGGACGGTGAACACTGAAGCTTTCTTT
>TRBV28|TRBD1|15|once|TRBJ1-2
CASSAYRGRNYGYTF
TGTGCCAGCAGTGCCTACAGGGGTCGGAACTATGGCTACACCTTC
>TRBV5-6|TRBD2|16|.|TRBJ2-2
CASSLELAANTGELFF
TGTGCCAGCAGCTTGGAACTAGCGGCAAACACCGGGGAGCTGTTTTTT
>TRBV18|TRBD2|14|.|TRBJ2-1
CASSPWAGEGEQFF
TGTGCCAGCTCACCATGGGCGGGAGAGGGTGAGCAGTTCTTC
>TRBV18|.|15|once|TRBJ2-2
CASSPRTGSNGELFF
TGTGCCAGCTCACCGAGAACAGGGAGCAACGGGGAGCTGTTTTTT
>TRBV29-1|.|13|.|TRBJ1-3
CSVTRVSGNTIYF
TGCAGCGTAACTAGGGTCTCTGGAAACACCATATATTTT
>TRBV19|TRBD2|14|.|TRBJ2-3
CASSTRLAPDTQYF
TGTGCCAGTAGTACCCGACTAGCTCCAGATACGCAGTATTTT